This T cell receptor (beta chain) originates from a study of T-cell reconstitution after alpha-beta-depleted transplantation in children. V dropped 2 bases and J dropped 7 bases, with 17 bases sitting between them. The germline CDR1 and CDR2 sequences are SQVTM and ANQGSEA. This CDR3 has 14 amino acids. The library targeted TCRbeta and was prepared with unique molecular identifiers. TCRdb ran MiXCR on the PCR reads and lists one entry per CDR3 protein. The sample carries roughly 180,000 distinct CDR3 sequences, roughly 15% recorded once. There are many counts of this clonotype. This sequence was found in a human donor who donated a stem cell graft to a child with acute lymphoblastic leukemia. The chain is built from TRBV29-1 and TRBJ1-2, with a weak D call TRBD1 (5 bases). The material was PBMCs from the stem cell graft donor, obtained from the stem cell graft. The CDR3 DNA is TGCAGCGTTGAACTGGTTGCGGGGGGAGGTGGCTACACCTTC. Encoded protein: CSVELVAGGGGYTF.